This T cell receptor beta chain was profiled in a study of CXCR3-negative and CXCR3-positive naive CD8 T cells. The study, taken as a whole, reports: Memory cells diverged, while naive CXCR3-positive and CXCR3-negative cells had similar TRBV-TRBJ usage. TRB CDR3 hydrophobicity was greater in CXCR3-positive naive cells than in CXCR3-negative naive cells.

Germline CDR1 is DFQATT and CDR2 is SNEGSKA (reference sequence). The CDR3 is made up of 13 amino acids. The libraries of TRB cDNA were constructed through 5' RACE using UMI labels. No DNA is given; TCRdb re-called the 5' RACE reads and lists each CDR3 protein once. This repertoire includes under 85,000 distinct CDR3 sequences. Each CD8+ T cell subset was flow-sorted in triplicate. Every sort contained some 300,000 cells. To note about this clonotype: Antigen unknown.

The specimen was naive CXCR3+ CD8+ T cells from blood. Described subset: CD45RO-CCR7+CD27+CD95- naive CD8+ T cells expressing CXCR3 (TNR3+). The chain combines TRBV20-1 with TRBJ2-7; without DNA, the TCRdb call of TRBD2 cannot be checked. This TCR derives from a human donor in good health. Some clones in this sample may be carry-over from other donors' samples. CDR3 region: CSAPRGLTYEQYF.